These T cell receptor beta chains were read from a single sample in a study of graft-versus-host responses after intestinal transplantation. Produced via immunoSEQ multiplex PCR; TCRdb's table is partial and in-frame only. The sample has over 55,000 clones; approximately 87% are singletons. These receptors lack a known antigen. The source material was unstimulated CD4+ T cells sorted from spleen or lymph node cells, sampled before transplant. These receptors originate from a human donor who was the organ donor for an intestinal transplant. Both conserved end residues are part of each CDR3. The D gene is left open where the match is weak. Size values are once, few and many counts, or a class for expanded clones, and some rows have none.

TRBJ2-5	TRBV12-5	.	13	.	TGTGCTAGTGGTTTCGCAGGGGTAGAGACCCAGTACTTC	CASGFAGVETQYF
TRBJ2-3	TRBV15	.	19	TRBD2	TGTGCCACCAGCAGAGGACTAGCGGGGGGGCAGGGGCCCGCAGATACGCAGTATTTT	CATSRGLAGGQGPADTQYF
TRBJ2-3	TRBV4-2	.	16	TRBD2	TGTGCCAGCAGCCAAGATGGGAGGGCTAGCACAGATACGCAGTATTTT	CASSQDGRASTDTQYF
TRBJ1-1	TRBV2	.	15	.	TGTGCCAGCGAGAAGGAGGGGCAGACGAACACTGAAGCTTTCTTT	CASEKEGQTNTEAFF
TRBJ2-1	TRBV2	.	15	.	TGTGCCAGCAGTGAAATCAGGGGCGCCTACAATGAGCAGTTCTTC	CASSEIRGAYNEQFF
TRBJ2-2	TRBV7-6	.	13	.	TGTGCCAGCAGCCCGACTCAGGGCTGGGAGCTGTTTTTT	CASSPTQGWELFF
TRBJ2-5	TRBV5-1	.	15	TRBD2	TGCGCCAGCAGCTTGGTTCGGGGGGAACAAGAGACCCAGTACTTC	CASSLVRGEQETQYF
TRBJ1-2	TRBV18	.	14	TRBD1	TGTGCCAGCTCACCGGGACAGGGTACCTATGGCTACACCTTC	CASSPGQGTYGYTF
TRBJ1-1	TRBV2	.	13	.	TGTGCCAGCAGTGAACTGGCGAACACTGAAGCTTTCTTT	CASSELANTEAFF
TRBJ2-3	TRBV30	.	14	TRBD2	TGTGCCTGGAGACTAGCGGGGGGCACAGATACGCAGTATTTT	CAWRLAGGTDTQYF
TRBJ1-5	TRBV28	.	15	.	TGTGCCAGCAGGCCCCAGGGTGACGGCAATCAGCCCCAGCATTTT	CASRPQGDGNQPQHF
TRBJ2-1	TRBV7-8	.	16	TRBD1	TGTGCCAGCAGCTCCGATCTCCGGGACAGTCTTAATGAGCAGTTCTTC	CASSSDLRDSLNEQFF
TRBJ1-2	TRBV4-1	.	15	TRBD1	TGCGCCAGCAGCCAACCTGACAGGGTAGGCTATGGCTACACCTTC	CASSQPDRVGYGYTF
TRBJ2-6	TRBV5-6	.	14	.	TGTGCCAGCAGCCGAGGGAGTGGGGCCAACGTCCTGACTTTC	CASSRGSGANVLTF
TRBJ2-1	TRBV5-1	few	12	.	TGCGCCAGCAGCCGACAGGTCAATGAGCAGTTCTTC	CASSRQVNEQFF
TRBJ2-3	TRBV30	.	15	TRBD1	TGTGCCTGGAGTGTAGGACAGGGGAGGACAGATACGCAGTATTTT	CAWSVGQGRTDTQYF
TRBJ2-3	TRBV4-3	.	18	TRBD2	TGCGCCAGCAGCCAAGATCCAGCGGGGGGATCAAGCACAGATACGCAGTATTTT	CASSQDPAGGSSTDTQYF
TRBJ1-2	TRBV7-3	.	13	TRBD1	TGTGCCAGCAGCGAGCAGGGGGCTGAGGGCTACACCTTC	CASSEQGAEGYTF
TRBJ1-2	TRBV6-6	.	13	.	TGTGCCAGCAGTTCAGACAGCACCTATGGCTACACCTTC	CASSSDSTYGYTF
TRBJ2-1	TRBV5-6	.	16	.	TGTGCCAGCAGCTTGGAGGAGGGGAGCTCCTACAATGAGCAGTTCTTC	CASSLEEGSSYNEQFF
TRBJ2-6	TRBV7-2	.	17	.	TGTGCCAGCAGCTTAGTTTTTCTGGCATCTGGGGCCAACGTCCTGACTTTC	CASSLVFLASGANVLTF
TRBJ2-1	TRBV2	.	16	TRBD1	TGTGCCAGCAGTGTGGTCGGGACAGGTCTCTACAATGAGCAGTTCTTC	CASSVVGTGLYNEQFF
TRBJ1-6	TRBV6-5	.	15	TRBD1	TGTGCCAGCAGCTCGACAGGGCTGGATAATTCACCCCTCCACTTT	CASSSTGLDNSPLHF
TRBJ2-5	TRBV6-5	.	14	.	TGTGCCAGCAGTGCCCTACAGGGAAAAGAGACCCAGTACTTC	CASSALQGKETQYF
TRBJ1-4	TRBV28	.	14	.	TGTGCCAGCAGGAGGGACATAGGGAATGAAAAACTGTTTTTT	CASRRDIGNEKLFF
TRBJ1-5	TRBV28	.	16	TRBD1	TGTGCCAGCAGTTTACCCAGCGGACAGGGCAATCAGCCCCAGCATTTT	CASSLPSGQGNQPQHF
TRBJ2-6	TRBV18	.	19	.	TGTGCCAGCTCACCGATTTCAGGACAGAATCCGTCTGGGGCCAACGTCCTGACTTTC	CASSPISGQNPSGANVLTF
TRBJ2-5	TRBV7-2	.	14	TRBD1	TGTGCCAGCAGCGGATACAGGGACAGGGAGACCCAGTACTTC	CASSGYRDRETQYF
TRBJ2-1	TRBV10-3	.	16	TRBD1	TGTGCCATCAGTCGACCGGGACAGGGGATCCCCAATGAGCAGTTCTTC	CAISRPGQGIPNEQFF
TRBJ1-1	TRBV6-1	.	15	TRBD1	TGTGCCAGCAGTCTCTATAGAGGGGGCGACACTGAAGCTTTCTTT	CASSLYRGGDTEAFF
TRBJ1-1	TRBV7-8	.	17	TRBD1	TGTGCCAGCAGACAGGGGGCTCTGGGAAGAGGGGACACTGAAGCTTTCTTT	CASRQGALGRGDTEAFF
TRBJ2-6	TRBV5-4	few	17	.	TGTGCCAGCAGCTCCCGAACAGGGTTCTCTGGGGCCAACGTCCTGACTTTC	CASSSRTGFSGANVLTF
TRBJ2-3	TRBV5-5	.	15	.	TGTGCCAGCAGCTTGGGACAGGTTTTCGCAGATACGCAGTATTTT	CASSLGQVFADTQYF
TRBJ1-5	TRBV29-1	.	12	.	TGCAGCGTTGGCTATAGCAATCAGCCCCAGCATTTT	CSVGYSNQPQHF
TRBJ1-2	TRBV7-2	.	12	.	TGTGCCAGCGGGGGGGGAACCTATGGCTACACCTTC	CASGGGTYGYTF
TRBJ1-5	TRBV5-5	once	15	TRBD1	TGTGCCAGCAGCTTGACCAGGGGGGGCAATCAGCCCCAGCATTTT	CASSLTRGGNQPQHF
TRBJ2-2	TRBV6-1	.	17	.	TGTGCCAGCAGTGAATTCGCCCCGGGGAGCTACACCGGGGAGCTGTTTTTT	CASSEFAPGSYTGELFF
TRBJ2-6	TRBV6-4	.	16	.	TGTGCCAGCAGTGATTCGGGGGGCGCTGGGGCCAACGTCCTGACTTTC	CASSDSGGAGANVLTF
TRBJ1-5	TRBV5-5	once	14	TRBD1	TGTGCCAGCAGCTTGGACAGGGGATACCAGCCCCAGCATTTT	CASSLDRGYQPQHF
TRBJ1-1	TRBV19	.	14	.	TGTGCCAGTAGTATAATGGGAGGACGGACTGAAGCTTTCTTT	CASSIMGGRTEAFF
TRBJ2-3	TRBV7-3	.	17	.	TGTGCCAGCAGCTTAATGGCAGGGCCTACCTCCACAGATACGCAGTATTTT	CASSLMAGPTSTDTQYF
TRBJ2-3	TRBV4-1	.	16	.	TGCGCCAGCAGCCAAGATGGCGGCATCTCTGGAGATACGCAGTATTTT	CASSQDGGISGDTQYF